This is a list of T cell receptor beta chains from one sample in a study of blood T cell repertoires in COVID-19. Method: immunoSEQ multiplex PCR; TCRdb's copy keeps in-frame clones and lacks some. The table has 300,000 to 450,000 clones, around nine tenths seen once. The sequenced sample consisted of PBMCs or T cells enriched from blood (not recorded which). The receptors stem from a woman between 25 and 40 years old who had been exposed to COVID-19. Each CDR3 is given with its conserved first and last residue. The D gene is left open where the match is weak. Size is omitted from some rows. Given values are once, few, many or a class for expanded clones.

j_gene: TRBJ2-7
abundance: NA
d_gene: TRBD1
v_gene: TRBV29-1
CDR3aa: CSVGAVGQANEQYF
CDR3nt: TGCAGCGTTGGGGCGGTGGGACAGGCCAACGAGCAGTACTTC

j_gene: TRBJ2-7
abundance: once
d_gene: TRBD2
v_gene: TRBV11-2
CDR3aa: CASSPHPLAGGGEQYF
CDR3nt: TGTGCCAGCAGCCCACACCCCCTAGCGGGAGGGGGCGAGCAGTACTTC

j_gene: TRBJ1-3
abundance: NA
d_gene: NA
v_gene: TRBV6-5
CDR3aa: CASSPGPVGNTIYF
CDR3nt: TGTGCCAGCAGCCCAGGGCCTGTTGGAAACACCATATATTTT

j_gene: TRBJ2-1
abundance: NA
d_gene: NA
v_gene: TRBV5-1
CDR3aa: CASHVSYNEQFF
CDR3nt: TGCGCCAGCCACGTGAGCTACAATGAGCAGTTCTTC

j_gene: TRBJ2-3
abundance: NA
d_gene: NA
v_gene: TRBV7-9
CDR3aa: CASEIPLASTDTQYF
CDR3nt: TGTGCCAGCGAAATTCCCCTAGCTAGCACAGATACGCAGTATTTT

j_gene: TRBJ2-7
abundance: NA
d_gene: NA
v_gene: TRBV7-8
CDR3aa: CASTLDGQFSYEQYF
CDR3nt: TGTGCCAGCACCCTTGACGGACAATTTTCCTACGAGCAGTACTTC

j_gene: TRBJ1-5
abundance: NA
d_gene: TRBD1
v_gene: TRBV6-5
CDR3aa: CASSQPTGFDQPQHF
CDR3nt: TGTGCCAGCAGTCAACCGACAGGGTTTGATCAGCCCCAGCATTTT

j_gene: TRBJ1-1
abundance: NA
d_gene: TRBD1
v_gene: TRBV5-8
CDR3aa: CASSLEDRGNTEAFF
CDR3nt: TGTGCCAGCAGCTTGGAGGACAGGGGGAACACTGAAGCTTTCTTT

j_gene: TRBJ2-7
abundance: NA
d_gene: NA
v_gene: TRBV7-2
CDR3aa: CASSLLNAGRYEQYF
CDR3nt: TGTGCCAGCAGCTTGCTCAATGCCGGGAGATACGAGCAGTACTTC

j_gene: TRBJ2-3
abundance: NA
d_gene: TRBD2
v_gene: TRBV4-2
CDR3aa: CASSPGLDADTQYF
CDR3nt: TGTGCCAGCAGCCCAGGACTAGATGCGGATACGCAGTATTTT

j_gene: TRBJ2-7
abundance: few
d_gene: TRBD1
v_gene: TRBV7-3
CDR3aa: CASSTDRAGEQYF
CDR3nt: TGTGCCAGCAGCACGGACAGGGCAGGAGAGCAGTACTTC

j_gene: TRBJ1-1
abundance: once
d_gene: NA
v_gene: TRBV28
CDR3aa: CASSLRGSTEAFF
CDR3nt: TGTGCCAGCAGTTTGCGAGGTTCCACTGAAGCTTTCTTT

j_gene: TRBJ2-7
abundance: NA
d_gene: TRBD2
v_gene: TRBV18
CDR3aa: CASSPARTSGAYEQYF
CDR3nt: TGTGCCAGCTCACCAGCCAGGACTAGCGGAGCCTACGAGCAGTACTTC

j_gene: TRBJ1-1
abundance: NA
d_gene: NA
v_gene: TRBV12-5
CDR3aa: CASGLWSRNTEAFF
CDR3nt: TGTGCTAGTGGTTTGTGGTCCAGAAACACTGAAGCTTTCTTT

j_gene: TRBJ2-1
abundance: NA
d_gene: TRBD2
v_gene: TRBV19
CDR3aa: CASSIAGGFNEQFF
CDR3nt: TGTGCCAGTAGTATAGCGGGAGGTTTCAATGAGCAGTTCTTC

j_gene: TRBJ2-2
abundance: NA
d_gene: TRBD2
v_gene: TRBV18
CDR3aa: CASSPRETGELFF
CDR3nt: TGTGCCAGCTCACCGCGGGAGACCGGGGAGCTGTTTTTT

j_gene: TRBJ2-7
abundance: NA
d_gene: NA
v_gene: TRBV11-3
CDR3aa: CASSFGDNYEQYF
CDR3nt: TGTGCCAGCAGCTTCGGGGACAACTACGAGCAGTACTTC

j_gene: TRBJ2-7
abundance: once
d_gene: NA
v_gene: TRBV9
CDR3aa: CASTVGLSGSAYEQYF
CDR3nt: TGTGCCAGCACCGTGGGCCTTAGCGGTTCTGCCTACGAGCAGTACTTC

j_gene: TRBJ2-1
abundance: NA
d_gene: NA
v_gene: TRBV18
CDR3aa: CASSPPGASDPYSYNEQFF
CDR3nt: TGTGCCAGCTCACCACCGGGGGCGTCAGACCCTTACTCCTACAATGAGCAGTTCTTC

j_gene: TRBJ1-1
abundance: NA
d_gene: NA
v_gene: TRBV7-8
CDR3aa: CASSPSEFTEAFF
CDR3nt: TGTGCCAGCAGCCCAAGCGAGTTCACTGAAGCTTTCTTT

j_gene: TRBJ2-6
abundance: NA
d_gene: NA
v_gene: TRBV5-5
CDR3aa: CASSSRGGFGANVLTF
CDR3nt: TGTGCCAGCAGCTCCCGAGGGGGTTTTGGGGCCAACGTCCTGACTTTC

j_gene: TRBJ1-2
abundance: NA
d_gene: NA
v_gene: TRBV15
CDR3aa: CATSRERGIDRNHNYGYTF
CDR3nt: TGTGCCACCAGCAGAGAAAGGGGGATAGACAGGAACCATAACTATGGCTACACCTTC

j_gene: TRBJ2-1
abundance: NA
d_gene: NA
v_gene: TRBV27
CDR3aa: CASSFLAVSSGNEQFF
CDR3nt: NA

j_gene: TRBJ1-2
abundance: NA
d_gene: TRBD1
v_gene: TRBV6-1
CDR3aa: CASSEWDRGLAWTGYTF
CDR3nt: TGTGCCAGCAGTGAATGGGACAGGGGGTTGGCATGGACTGGCTACACCTTC

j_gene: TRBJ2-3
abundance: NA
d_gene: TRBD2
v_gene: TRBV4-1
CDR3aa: CASSLHRLAASTDTQYF
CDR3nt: TGCGCCAGCAGCCTCCACCGACTAGCGGCTAGCACAGATACGCAGTATTTT

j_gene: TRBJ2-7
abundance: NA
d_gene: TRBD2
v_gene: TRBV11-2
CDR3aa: CASSHQRDQYF
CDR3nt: TGTGCCAGCAGCCACCAGCGGGACCAGTACTTC

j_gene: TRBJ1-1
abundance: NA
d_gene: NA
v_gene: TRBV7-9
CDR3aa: CASSLGPPGVTEAFF
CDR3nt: TGTGCCAGCAGCTTAGGCCCCCCAGGGGTCACTGAAGCTTTCTTT

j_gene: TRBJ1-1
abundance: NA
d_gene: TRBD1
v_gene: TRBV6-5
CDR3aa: CASSYVTGGLTEAFF
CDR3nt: TGTGCCAGCAGTTACGTGACAGGGGGGCTCACTGAAGCTTTCTTT

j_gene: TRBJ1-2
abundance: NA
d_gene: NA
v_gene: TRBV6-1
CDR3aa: CASSDGEVYGYTF
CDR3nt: TGTGCCAGCAGTGACGGAGAGGTGTATGGCTACACCTTC

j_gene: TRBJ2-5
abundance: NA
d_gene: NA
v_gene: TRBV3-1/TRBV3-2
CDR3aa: CASSQVLSGLETQYF
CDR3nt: TGTGCCAGCAGCCAAGTTCTTTCGGGATTGGAGACCCAGTACTTC

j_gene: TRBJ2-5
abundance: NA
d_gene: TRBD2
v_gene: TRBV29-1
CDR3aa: CSVPGLAEQETQYF
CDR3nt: TGCAGCGTGCCCGGACTAGCGGAACAAGAGACCCAGTACTTC

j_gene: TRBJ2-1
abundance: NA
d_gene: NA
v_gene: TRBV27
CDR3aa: CASRHPRGKSSYNEQFF
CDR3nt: TGTGCCAGCAGACACCCCAGGGGCAAAAGCTCCTACAATGAGCAGTTCTTC

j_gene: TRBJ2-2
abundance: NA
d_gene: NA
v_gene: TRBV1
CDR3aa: CTSSQDRTSGGELFF
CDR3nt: TGCACCAGCAGCCAAGATAGGACTAGCGGCGGGGAGCTGTTTTTT

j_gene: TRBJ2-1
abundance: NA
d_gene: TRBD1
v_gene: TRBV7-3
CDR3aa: CASSADRGHYNEQFF
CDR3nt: TGTGCCAGCAGCGCAGACAGGGGACATTACAATGAGCAGTTCTTC

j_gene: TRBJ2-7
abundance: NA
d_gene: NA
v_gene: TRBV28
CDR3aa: CASRGGGGGEQYF
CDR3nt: TGTGCCAGCCGCGGAGGGGGGGGAGGTGAGCAGTACTTC

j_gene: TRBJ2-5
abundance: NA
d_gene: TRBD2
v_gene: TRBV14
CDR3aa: CASSLSRLAVLQETQYF
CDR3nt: TGTGCCAGCAGCCTAAGTCGTCTAGCGGTACTTCAAGAGACCCAGTACTTC

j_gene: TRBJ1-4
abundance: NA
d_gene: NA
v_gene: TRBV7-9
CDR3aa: CASSPTLGAPFATNEKLFF
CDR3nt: TGTGCCAGCAGCCCGACATTAGGGGCCCCCTTTGCAACTAATGAAAAACTGTTTTTT

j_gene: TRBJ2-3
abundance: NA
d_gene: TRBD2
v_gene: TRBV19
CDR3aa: CASSKGLISTDTQYF
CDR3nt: TGTGCCAGTAGTAAGGGACTAATAAGCACAGATACGCAGTATTTT

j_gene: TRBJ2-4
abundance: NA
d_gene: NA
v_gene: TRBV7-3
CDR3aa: CASSFSGTGDVAKNIQYF
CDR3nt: TGTGCCAGCAGCTTTTCCGGGACGGGGGACGTAGCCAAAAACATTCAGTACTTC

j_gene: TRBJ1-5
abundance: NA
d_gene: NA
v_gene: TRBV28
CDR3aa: CASSLSGGHRSNQPQHF
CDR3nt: TGTGCCAGCAGTTTATCTGGCGGACACAGAAGCAATCAGCCCCAGCATTTT